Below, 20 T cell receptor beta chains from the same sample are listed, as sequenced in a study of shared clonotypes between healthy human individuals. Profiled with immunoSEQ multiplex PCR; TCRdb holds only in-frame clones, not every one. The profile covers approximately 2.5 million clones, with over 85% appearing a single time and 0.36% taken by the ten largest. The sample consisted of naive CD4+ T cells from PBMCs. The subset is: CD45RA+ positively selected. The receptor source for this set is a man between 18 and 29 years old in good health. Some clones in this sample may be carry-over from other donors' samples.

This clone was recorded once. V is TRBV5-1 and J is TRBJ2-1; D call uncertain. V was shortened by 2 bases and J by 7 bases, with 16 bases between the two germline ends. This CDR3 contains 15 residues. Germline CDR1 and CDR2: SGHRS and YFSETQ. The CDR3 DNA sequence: TGCGCCAGCAGCTTAGGCGAACATCGAGGTAATGAGCAGTTCTTC. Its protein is CASSLGEHRGNEQFF.

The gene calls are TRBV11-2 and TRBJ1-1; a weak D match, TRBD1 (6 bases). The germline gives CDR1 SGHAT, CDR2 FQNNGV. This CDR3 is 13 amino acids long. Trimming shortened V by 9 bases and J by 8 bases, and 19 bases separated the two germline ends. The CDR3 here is CASGGARGLEAFF. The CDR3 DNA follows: TGTGCCAGTGGGGGGGCACGAGGTCTAGAAGCTTTCTTT.

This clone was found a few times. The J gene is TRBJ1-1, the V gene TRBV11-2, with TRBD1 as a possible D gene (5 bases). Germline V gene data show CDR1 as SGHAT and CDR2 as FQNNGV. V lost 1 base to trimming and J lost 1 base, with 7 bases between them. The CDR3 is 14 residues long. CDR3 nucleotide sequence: TGTGCCAGCAGCTTAGCAGGGACGAACACTGAAGCTTTCTTT. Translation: CASSLAGTNTEAFF.

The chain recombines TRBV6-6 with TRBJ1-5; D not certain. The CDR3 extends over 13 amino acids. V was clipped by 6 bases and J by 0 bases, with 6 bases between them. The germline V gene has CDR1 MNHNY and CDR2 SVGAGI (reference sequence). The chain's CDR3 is CASRLNSNQPQHF. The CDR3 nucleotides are TGTGCCAGCAGGCTAAATAGCAATCAGCCCCAGCATTTT.

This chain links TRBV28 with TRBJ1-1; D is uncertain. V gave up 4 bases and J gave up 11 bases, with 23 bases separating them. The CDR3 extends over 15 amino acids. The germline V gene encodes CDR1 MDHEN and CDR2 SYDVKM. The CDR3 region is CASSYYTAGRAQAFF. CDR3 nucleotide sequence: TGTGCCAGCAGTTATTACACCGCCGGGAGGGCCCAGGCTTTCTTT.

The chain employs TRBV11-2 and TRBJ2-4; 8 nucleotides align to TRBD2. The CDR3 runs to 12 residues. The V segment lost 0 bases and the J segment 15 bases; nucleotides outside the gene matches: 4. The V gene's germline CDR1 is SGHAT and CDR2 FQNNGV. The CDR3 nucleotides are TGTGCCAGCAGCTTAGACAGCGGGAGCCGGTACTTC. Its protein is CASSLDSGSRYF.

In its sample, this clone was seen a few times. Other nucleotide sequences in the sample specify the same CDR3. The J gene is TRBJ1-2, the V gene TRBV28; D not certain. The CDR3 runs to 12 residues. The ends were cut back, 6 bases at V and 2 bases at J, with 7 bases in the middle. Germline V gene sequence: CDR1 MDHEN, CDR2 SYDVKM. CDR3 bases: TGTGCCAGCAGCCCGGGGAACTATGGCTACACCTTC. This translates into CASSPGNYGYTF.

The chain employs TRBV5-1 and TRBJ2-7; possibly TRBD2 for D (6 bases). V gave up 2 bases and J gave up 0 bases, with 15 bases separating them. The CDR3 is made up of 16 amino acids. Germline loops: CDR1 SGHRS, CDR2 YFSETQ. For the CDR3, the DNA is TGCGCCAGCAGCTTTGCGGCGGGACGGAGCTCCTACGAGCAGTACTTC. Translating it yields CASSFAAGRSSYEQYF. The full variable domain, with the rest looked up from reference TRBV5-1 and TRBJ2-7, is KAGVTQTPRYLIKTRGQQVTLSCSPISGHRSVSWYQQTPGQGLQFLFEYFSETQRNKGNFPGRFSGRQFSNSRSEMNVSTLELGDSALYLCASSFAAGRSSYEQYFGPGTRLTVT.

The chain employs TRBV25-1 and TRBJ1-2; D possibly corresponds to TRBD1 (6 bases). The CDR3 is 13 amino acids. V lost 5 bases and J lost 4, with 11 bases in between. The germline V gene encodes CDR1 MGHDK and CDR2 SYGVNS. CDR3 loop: CASSKGTPYGYTF. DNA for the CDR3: TGTGCCAGCAGTAAAGGGACACCCTATGGCTACACCTTC.

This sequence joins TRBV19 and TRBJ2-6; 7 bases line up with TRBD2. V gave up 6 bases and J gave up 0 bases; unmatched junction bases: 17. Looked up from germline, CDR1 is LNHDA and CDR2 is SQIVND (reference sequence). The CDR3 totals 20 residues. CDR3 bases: TGTGCCAGTAGCCTACTTCCAATCCTAGCGGTACTCTCTGGGGCCAACGTCCTGACTTTC. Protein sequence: CASSLLPILAVLSGANVLTF.

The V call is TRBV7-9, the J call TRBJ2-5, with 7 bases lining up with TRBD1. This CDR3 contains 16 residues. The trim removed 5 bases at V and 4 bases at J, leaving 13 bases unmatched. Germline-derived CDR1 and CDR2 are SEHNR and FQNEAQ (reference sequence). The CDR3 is CASSPNRGVLGETQYF. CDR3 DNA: TGTGCCAGCAGCCCAAACAGGGGCGTCTTAGGAGAGACCCAGTACTTC.

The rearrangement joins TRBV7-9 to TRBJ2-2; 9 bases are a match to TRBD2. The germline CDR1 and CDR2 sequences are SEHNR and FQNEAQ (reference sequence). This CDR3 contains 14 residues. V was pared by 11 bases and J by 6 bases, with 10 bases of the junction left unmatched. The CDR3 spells CAAPSGRSAGELFF. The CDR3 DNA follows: TGTGCCGCCCCAAGCGGGAGGTCCGCCGGGGAGCTGTTTTTT.

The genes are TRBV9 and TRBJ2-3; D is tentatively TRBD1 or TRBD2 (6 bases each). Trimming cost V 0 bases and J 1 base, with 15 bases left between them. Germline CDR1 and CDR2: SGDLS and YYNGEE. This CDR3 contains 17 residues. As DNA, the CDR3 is TGTGCCAGCAGCGTAGGTGGGGGGCGGCCAGGCACAGATACGCAGTATTTT. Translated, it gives CASSVGGGRPGTDTQYF. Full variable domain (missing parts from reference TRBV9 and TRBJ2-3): DSGVTQTPKHLITATGQRVTLRCSPRSGDLSVYWYQQSLDQGLQFLIQYYNGEERAKGNILERFSAQQFPDLHSELNLSSLELGDSALYFCASSVGGGRPGTDTQYFGPGTRLTVL.

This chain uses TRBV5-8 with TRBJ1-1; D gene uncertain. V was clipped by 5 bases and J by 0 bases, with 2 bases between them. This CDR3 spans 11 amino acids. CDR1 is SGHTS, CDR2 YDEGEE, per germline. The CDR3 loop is CASRMNTEAFF. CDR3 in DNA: TGTGCCAGCAGAATGAACACTGAAGCTTTCTTT.

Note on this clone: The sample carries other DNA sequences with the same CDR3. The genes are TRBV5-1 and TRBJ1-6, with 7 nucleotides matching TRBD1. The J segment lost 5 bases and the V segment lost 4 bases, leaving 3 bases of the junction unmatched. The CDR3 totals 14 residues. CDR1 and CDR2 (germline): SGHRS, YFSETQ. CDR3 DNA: TGCGCCAGCAGCCTGACAGGGAATAATTCACCCCTCCACTTT. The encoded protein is CASSLTGNNSPLHF.

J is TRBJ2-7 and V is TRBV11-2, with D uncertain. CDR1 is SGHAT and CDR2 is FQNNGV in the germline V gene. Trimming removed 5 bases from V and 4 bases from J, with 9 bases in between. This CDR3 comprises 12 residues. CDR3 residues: CASSLGWYEQYF. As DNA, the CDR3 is TGTGCCAGCAGCCTCGGGTGGTACGAGCAGTACTTC.

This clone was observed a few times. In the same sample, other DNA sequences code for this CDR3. The chain's CDR3 is CASSTTGELFF. As DNA, the CDR3 is TGTGCCAGCAGCACCACCGGGGAGCTGTTTTTT. The chain links TRBV28 to TRBJ2-2; D uncertain. The V end was cut by 6 bases, the J end by 4 bases, with 3 bases between. Germline CDR1 and CDR2: MDHEN and SYDVKM. The CDR3 runs 11 residues.

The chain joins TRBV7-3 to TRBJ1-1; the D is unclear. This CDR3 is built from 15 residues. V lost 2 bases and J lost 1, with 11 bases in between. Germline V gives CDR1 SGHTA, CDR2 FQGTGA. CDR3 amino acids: CASSLGQLQNTEAFF. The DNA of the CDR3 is TGTGCCAGCAGCTTAGGGCAGCTTCAGAACACTGAAGCTTTCTTT. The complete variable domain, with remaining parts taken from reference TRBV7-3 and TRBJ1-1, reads GAGVSQTPSNKVTEKGKYVELRCDPISGHTALYWYRQSLGQGPEFLIYFQGTGAADDSGLPNDRFFAVRPEGSVSTLKIQRTERGDSAVYLCASSLGQLQNTEAFFGQGTRLTVV.

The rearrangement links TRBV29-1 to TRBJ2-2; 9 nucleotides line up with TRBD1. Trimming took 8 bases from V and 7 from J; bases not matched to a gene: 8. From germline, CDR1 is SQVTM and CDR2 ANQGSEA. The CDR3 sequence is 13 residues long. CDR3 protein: CSLRDRVDGELFF. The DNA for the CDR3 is TGCAGCCTTCGGGACAGGGTGGACGGGGAGCTGTTTTTT.

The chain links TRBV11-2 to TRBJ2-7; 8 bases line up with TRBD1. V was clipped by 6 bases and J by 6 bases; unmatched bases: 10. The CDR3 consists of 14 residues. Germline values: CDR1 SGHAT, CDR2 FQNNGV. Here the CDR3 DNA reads TGTGCCAGCAGTCAAACCGGACAGGGTGGCGAGCAGTACTTC. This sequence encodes CASSQTGQGGEQYF.